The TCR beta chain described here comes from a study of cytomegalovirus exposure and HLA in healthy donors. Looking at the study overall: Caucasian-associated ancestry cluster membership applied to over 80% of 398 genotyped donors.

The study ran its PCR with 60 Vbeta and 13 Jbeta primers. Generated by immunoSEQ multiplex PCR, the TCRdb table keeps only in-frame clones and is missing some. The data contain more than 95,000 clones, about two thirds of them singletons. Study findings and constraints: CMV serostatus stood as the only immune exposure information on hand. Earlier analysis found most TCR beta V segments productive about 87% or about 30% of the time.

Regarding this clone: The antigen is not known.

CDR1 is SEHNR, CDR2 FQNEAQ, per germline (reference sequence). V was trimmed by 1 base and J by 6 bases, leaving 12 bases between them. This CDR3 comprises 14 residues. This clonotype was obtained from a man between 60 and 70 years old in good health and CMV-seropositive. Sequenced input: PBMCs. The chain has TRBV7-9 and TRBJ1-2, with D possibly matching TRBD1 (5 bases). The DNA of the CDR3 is TGTGCCAGCAGCTTAGGAGCAGGGCTGGATGGCTACACCTTC. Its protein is CASSLGAGLDGYTF.